This entry lists 28 T cell receptor beta chains sequenced from one sample in a study of blood T cell repertoires in COVID-19. Sequenced by immunoSEQ multiplex PCR; TCRdb stores in-frame clones only, minus some. The table includes over 70,000 clones, about three quarters detected once. The sequenced sample was peripheral blood. These receptors were taken from a woman older than 75 with active or convalescent COVID-19.

This chain joins TRBV6-2 or TRBV6-3 and TRBJ1-2; D not certain. Trimming removed 2 bases at V and 2 bases at J, with 12 bases between. Germline loops: CDR1 MNHEY, CDR2 SVGEGT. This CDR3 is built from 15 residues. CDR3 coding DNA: TGTGCCAGCAGTTACGGGAGCAGTTCGAACTATGGCTACACCTTC. Residues: CASSYGSSSNYGYTF.

This sequence joins TRBV9 and TRBJ2-7, with D perhaps TRBD2 (6 bases). The CDR3 runs 14 residues. V was clipped by 0 bases and J by 1 base, with 8 bases between them. Germline lookup yields CDR1 SGDLS and CDR2 YYNGEE. This chain's CDR3 is CASSVGEASYEQYF. The CDR3 nucleotides read TGTGCCAGCAGCGTAGGGGAGGCGTCCTACGAGCAGTACTTC.

V usage is TRBV11-2 and J usage is TRBJ1-2; D may be TRBD1 (6 bases). Per the germline V gene, CDR1 is SGHAT and CDR2 is FQNNGV. The CDR3 is 17 residues long. The V and J ends lost 1 base and 6 bases respectively, with 21 bases between them. As DNA, the CDR3 is TGTGCCAGCAGCTTAGGGATAATCAGTGGGGGGGGCCATGGCTACACCTTC. Protein product: CASSLGIISGGGHGYTF.

The chain joins TRBV5-5 to TRBJ1-1; 10 bases match TRBD1. The CDR3 has 14 amino acids. Germline assignment: CDR1 SGHKS and CDR2 YYEKEE (reference sequence). The ends lost 3 bases at V and 7 bases at J; junction bases unmatched: 6. The CDR3 bases are TGTGCCAGCAGCTGGACAGGGGGTGATGTTGAAGCTTTCTTT. As protein: CASSWTGGDVEAFF.

The genes are TRBV19 and TRBJ2-7, with TRBD1 matching 7 bases. The V gene end was trimmed by 5 bases and the J gene end by 3 bases; junction bases not matched to a gene: 7. CDR3 length: 14 residues. In germline, CDR1 is LNHDA, CDR2 SQIVND (reference sequence). This chain's CDR3 is CASSPRDRYYEQYF. The DNA of the CDR3 is TGTGCCAGTAGTCCCCGGGACAGATACTACGAGCAGTACTTC.

This clone was recorded a few times. This chain connects TRBV30 to TRBJ1-6, with D possibly TRBD1 on 5 matching bases. From germline, CDR1 is GTSNPN and CDR2 SVGIG (reference sequence). The CDR3 totals 16 residues. The ends were cut back, 4 bases at V and 0 bases at J, with 13 bases in the middle. This chain's CDR3 is CAWKPTASSYNSPLHF. CDR3 coding DNA: TGTGCCTGGAAACCGACAGCTAGCTCCTATAATTCACCCCTCCACTTT. Full variable domain (remainder filled in from reference TRBV30 and TRBJ1-6): SQTIHQWPATLVQPVGSPLSLECTVEGTSNPNLYWYRQAAGRGLQLLFYSVGIGQISSEVPQNLSASRPQDRQFILSSKKLLLSDSGFYLCAWKPTASSYNSPLHFGNGTRLTVT.

In this sample, this clone turned up a few times. The CDR3 DNA reads as TGTGCCAGCAGCTCCATGGGGGGGGCCAACACTGAAGCTTTCTTT. The encoded protein is CASSSMGGANTEAFF. V is TRBV7-9 and J is TRBJ1-1, with D possibly TRBD1 on 6 matching bases. The V gene lost 4 bases and the J gene lost 2 bases, with 14 bases spanning the gap. Germline V gene sequence: CDR1 SEHNR, CDR2 FQNEAQ (reference sequence). This CDR3 is 15 amino acids long.

In this sample, this clone turned up a few times. V and J are TRBV19 and TRBJ1-2, with D unclear. V was cut by 6 bases and J by 0 bases, with 8 bases left in between. This CDR3 region has 13 residues. From germline, CDR1 is LNHDA and CDR2 SQIVND (reference sequence). In DNA form, the CDR3 reads TGTGCCAGTAGCCCGGGGTCTAACTATGGCTACACCTTC. It is translated as CASSPGSNYGYTF.

This clone came up once. The CDR3 coding sequence is TGTGCCAGCAGCTTAGCGTCCAGGGCTGGAAACACCATATATTTT. Translating it yields CASSLASRAGNTIYF. The chain joins TRBV7-2 to TRBJ1-3; perhaps TRBD1 as D (5 bases). This CDR3 region has 15 residues. Germline V CDR1 and CDR2: SGHTA, FQGNSA. Between the trimmed V and J ends, which lost 0 bases and 2 bases, there was a span of 8 bases. The full variable domain, with the rest looked up from reference TRBV7-2 and TRBJ1-3, is GAGVSQSPSNKVTEKGKDVELRCDPISGHTALYWYRQSLGQGLEFLIYFQGNSAPDKSGLPSDRFSAERTGGSVSTLTIQRTQQEDSAVYLCASSLASRAGNTIYFGEGSWLTVV.

This clone was seen only once. The rearrangement joins TRBV29-1 to TRBJ2-7; D is ambiguous. The ends were cut back, 2 bases at V and 3 bases at J, with 14 bases in the middle. The germline gives CDR1 SQVTM, CDR2 ANQGSEA. The CDR3 spans 14 residues. CDR3 nucleotides: TGCAGCGTTGAATCCCCGAACCTCGGCTACGAGCAGTACTTC. It yields the protein CSVESPNLGYEQYF.

The chain has TRBV7-9 and TRBJ1-3, with a tentative D call TRBD1 (6 bases). The CDR3 contains 15 residues. V was shortened by 5 bases and J by 2 bases, with 13 bases between the two germline ends. Germline values: CDR1 SEHNR, CDR2 FQNEAQ (reference sequence). The CDR3 region is CASSPQGIAGNTIYF. The CDR3 nucleotides are TGTGCCAGCAGCCCTCAGGGGATAGCTGGAAACACCATATATTTT.

V and J are TRBV20-1 and TRBJ1-1; tentatively, D is TRBD1 (5 bases). Deletions cut 6 bases from V and 8 bases from J, with 13 bases between. The germline gives CDR1 DFQATT, CDR2 SNEGSKA (reference sequence). The length of the CDR3 is 11 residues. CDR3 region: CSAGRGGEAFF. The DNA for the CDR3 is TGCAGTGCCGGGAGGGGCGGAGAAGCTTTCTTT.

For the CDR3, the DNA is TGTGCCACCAGCAGAGATCCGAGACAGGGAGGAGCAGATACGCAGTATTTT. Encoded protein: CATSRDPRQGGADTQYF. The rearrangement links TRBV15 to TRBJ2-3; weak D call: TRBD1 (7 bases). Trimming left V 0 bases short and J 4 bases short, with 17 bases between. This CDR3 comprises 17 residues. Germline V gives CDR1 LNHNV, CDR2 YYDKDF (reference sequence).

The chain couples TRBV30 to TRBJ2-5, with 7 bases identical to TRBD1. CDR3 length: 13 amino acids. Germline-derived CDR1 and CDR2 are GTSNPN and SVGIG (reference sequence). Germline trimming cut 4 bases from V and 5 bases from J; bases unmatched to any gene: 7. The CDR3 loop is CAWNPGQAETQYF. The CDR3 nucleotides are TGTGCCTGGAACCCCGGACAGGCGGAGACCCAGTACTTC.

This clone was counted between two and nine times. The chain is built from TRBV19 and TRBJ1-2; D is unresolved. The CDR3 is made up of 12 amino acids. The germline CDR1 and CDR2 sequences are LNHDA and SQIVND (reference sequence). V was pared by 5 bases and J by 0 bases, with 4 bases between. CDR3 in amino acids: CASSQSNYGYTF. The CDR3 coding sequence is TGTGCCAGTAGTCAATCTAACTATGGCTACACCTTC.

The V call is TRBV15, the J call TRBJ2-2; D is perhaps TRBD2 (5 bases). CDR1 and CDR2 from the germline V gene are LNHNV and YYDKDF (reference sequence). Between the trimmed V and J ends, which lost 5 bases and 5 bases, there was a span of 27 bases. This CDR3 has 19 residues. The CDR3, as DNA: TGTGCCACCAGCCGCCGCCCCCCGAGAGGGAACGTCAAAACCGGGGAGCTGTTTTTT. Translated: CATSRRPPRGNVKTGELFF. The variable domain in full, with the rest retrieved from reference TRBV15 and TRBJ2-2, is DAMVIQNPRYQVTQFGKPVTLSCSQTLNHNVMYWYQQKSSQAPKLLFHYYDKDFNNEADTPDNFQSRRPNTSFCFLDIRSPGLGDTAMYLCATSRRPPRGNVKTGELFFGEGSRLTVL.

This chain joins TRBV19 and TRBJ2-1; TRBD2 matches at 10 bases. V trimming: 3 bases; J trimming: 3 bases; junction bases outside the gene matches: 5. Germline CDR1 is LNHDA and CDR2 is SQIVND (reference sequence). This CDR3 region has 16 residues. The CDR3 loop is CASSIGSGGNYNEQFF. The CDR3, as DNA: TGTGCCAGTAGTATTGGTAGCGGGGGGAACTACAATGAGCAGTTCTTC.

V is TRBV6-5 and J is TRBJ2-7, with TRBD2 matching over 8 bases. The V gene end was trimmed by 7 bases and the J gene end by 0 bases; junction bases not matched to a gene: 2. CDR3 length: 13 residues. The germline CDR1 and CDR2 sequences are MNHEY and SVGAGI. The CDR3 is CASNLAGSYEQYF. CDR3 coding DNA: TGTGCCAGCAACCTAGCGGGCTCCTACGAGCAGTACTTC.

V usage is TRBV6-2 or TRBV6-3 and J usage is TRBJ1-1; TRBD1 might be the D (5 bases). CDR1 and CDR2 from the germline V gene are MNHEY and SVGEGT. With 5 bases removed from V and 2 bases from J, the gap between germline ends came to 12 bases. The CDR3 totals 14 residues. The CDR3 DNA is TGTGCCAGCAGTCTACACAGGTCTAACACTGAAGCTTTCTTT. Its protein is CASSLHRSNTEAFF.

The chain combines TRBV6-2 or TRBV6-3 with TRBJ2-3, with 7 nucleotides matching TRBD1. Germline loops: CDR1 MNHEY, CDR2 SVGEGT. There are 16 residues in the CDR3. V shed 2 bases, J shed 11 bases, and the junction held 16 bases outside the gene matches. The CDR3, as DNA: TGTGCCAGCAGTTACGTGGGACAGTATTTTCCCCCGGGGCAGTATTTT. Residues: CASSYVGQYFPPGQYF.

CDR3 protein: CASKSQRGDQETQYF. The CDR3 DNA sequence: TGTGCCAGCAAATCCCAGCGGGGGGATCAAGAGACCCAGTACTTC. The rearrangement links TRBV7-9 to TRBJ2-5; 9 bases fit TRBD2. This CDR3 is 15 amino acids long. CDR1 and CDR2 (germline): SEHNR, FQNEAQ (reference sequence). Trimming removed 7 bases from V and 2 bases from J; junction bases left unmatched: 8.

CDR3 in DNA: TGCGCCAGCAGCCAAGATGCGGGACAGGGGTCCGAGCAGTACTTC. Translated: CASSQDAGQGSEQYF. V and J are TRBV4-3 and TRBJ2-7; TRBD1 matches 10 bases. The germline gives CDR1 LGHNA, CDR2 YSLEER. V lost 0 bases to trimming and J lost 6 bases; unmatched junction nucleotides: 5. The CDR3 is made up of 15 amino acids.

This clone was counted between two and nine times. J is TRBJ1-2 and V is TRBV5-1; TRBD1 is a possible D gene (5 bases). V shed 5 bases and J shed 1 base, with 9 bases lying between them. Germline-derived CDR1 and CDR2 are SGHRS and YFSETQ. The CDR3 totals 13 residues. The CDR3 protein is CASSKDNNYGYTF. CDR3 coding DNA: TGCGCCAGCAGTAAGGACAATAACTATGGCTACACCTTC. The full variable domain, rest sourced from reference TRBV5-1 and TRBJ1-2, is KAGVTQTPRYLIKTRGQQVTLSCSPISGHRSVSWYQQTPGQGLQFLFEYFSETQRNKGNFPGRFSGRQFSNSRSEMNVSTLELGDSALYLCASSKDNNYGYTFGSGTRLTVV.

The rearrangement uses TRBV2 and TRBJ1-3, with 7 nucleotides matching TRBD1. Germline CDR1 SNHLY, CDR2 FYNNEI. This CDR3 spans 15 amino acids. V trimming: 6 bases; J trimming: 2 bases; junction bases outside the gene matches: 7. The DNA for the CDR3 is TGTGCCAGCAGGGCAGACAGGGCACCTGGAAACACCATATATTTT. Translated, it gives CASRADRAPGNTIYF. The variable domain in full, with the rest retrieved from reference TRBV2 and TRBJ1-3, is EPEVTQTPSHQVTQMGQEVILRCVPISNHLYFYWYRQILGQKVEFLVSFYNNEISEKSEIFDDQFSVERPDGSNFTLKIRSTKLEDSAMYFCASRADRAPGNTIYFGEGSWLTVV.

The chain has TRBV5-1 and TRBJ1-6; D remains ambiguous. Between the trimmed V and J ends, which lost 4 bases and 7 bases, there was a span of 12 bases. The germline CDR1 and CDR2 sequences are SGHRS and YFSETQ. This CDR3 spans 14 amino acids. The CDR3 nucleotides read TGCGCCAGCAGCCCGAGAGGGCCGAATTCACCCCTCCACTTT. It is translated as CASSPRGPNSPLHF.

The J gene is TRBJ2-7, the V gene TRBV3-1 (or the pseudogene TRBV3-2); 12 bases fit TRBD2. In germline, CDR1 is LGHDT, CDR2 YNNKEL (reference sequence). This CDR3 is 15 amino acids long. J gave up 7 bases and V 4 bases, and 8 bases lay outside the gene matches. Here the CDR3 reads CASSPGLAGKDEQYF. In nucleotides, the CDR3 is TGTGCCAGCAGCCCCGGACTAGCGGGGAAGGATGAGCAGTACTTC.

The chain combines TRBV27 with TRBJ1-2; TRBD1 agrees at 9 bases. CDR3 length: 15 residues. The junction had 11 bases not matched to a gene; V was cut back by 6 bases and J by 6 bases. Germline V gives CDR1 MNHEY, CDR2 SMNVEV (reference sequence). CDR3 region: CASRQPGTGLNGYTF. The DNA of the CDR3 is TGTGCCAGCAGGCAGCCCGGGACAGGGCTTAATGGCTACACCTTC.

This sequence joins TRBV28 and TRBJ1-1, with 10 bases identical to TRBD1. The CDR3 contains 15 residues. Looked up from germline, CDR1 is MDHEN and CDR2 is SYDVKM. The trim removed 11 bases at V and 4 bases at J, leaving 13 bases unmatched. For the CDR3, the DNA is TGTGCCTCCCAACCCCGGACAGGGGGAGGCACTGAAGCTTTCTTT. This codes for CASQPRTGGGTEAFF.